The 18 T cell receptor beta chains below come from one sample, sequenced in a study of blood T cell repertoires in COVID-19 (TCRdb year 2020). The library came from the immunoSEQ multiplex PCR assay. The clones in this table, taken by TCRdb from immuneACCESS, are in-frame only. Not every clone is retained; where verified, under half of the shortfall comes from an unresolved V gene, and the cause of the rest is unknown. The table for this sample lists 140,000 to 150,000 clones; about 88% of them were counted only once. The top ten clonotypes cover under 3% of the sample. Input material: peripheral blood. The receptors were gathered from a human donor in a cohort sampled during active COVID-19.

This chain joins TRBV5-1 and TRBJ2-2; 9 bases are a match to TRBD1. The CDR3 spans 17 residues. Unmatched junction bases numbered 10, after V lost 4 bases and J lost 3 bases. Per the germline V gene, CDR1 is SGHRS and CDR2 is YFSETQ. Written as DNA, the CDR3 is TGCGCCAGCAGCCCCTTGGCCCGACAGGGGGACACCGGGGAGCTGTTTTTT. It translates to CASSPLARQGDTGELFF.

The rearrangement links TRBV11-2 to TRBJ2-3, with 11 bases that match TRBD1. CDR1 is SGHAT and CDR2 is FQNNGV in the germline V gene. The V segment lost 2 bases and the J segment 6 bases; nucleotides outside the gene matches: 7. The CDR3 contains 16 residues. The DNA for the CDR3 is TGTGCCAGCAGCTTACCGGGACAGGGGGGCCAGGATACGCAGTATTTT. It codes for CASSLPGQGGQDTQYF.

The V and J genes are TRBV5-6 and TRBJ2-7, with D perhaps TRBD1 (5 bases). The ends were cut back, 1 base at V and 2 bases at J, with 10 bases in the middle. CDR1 is SGHDT and CDR2 is YYEEEE in the germline V gene. The CDR3 covers 14 residues. The CDR3 DNA reads TGTGCCAGCAGCTTGTACAGGACCGCCTACGAGCAGTACTTC. Protein: CASSLYRTAYEQYF.

V usage is TRBV4-1 and J usage is TRBJ1-5; the D is unclear. V lost 0 bases, J lost 6 bases, and 9 bases lay in between. The CDR3 spans 14 residues. Germline V gives CDR1 MGHRA, CDR2 YSYEKL. The CDR3, as DNA: TGCGCCAGCAGCCAAGAAGGAGGAGTTCAGCCCCAGCATTTT. Amino acid sequence: CASSQEGGVQPQHF.

The chain is built from TRBV27 and TRBJ2-7; D is perhaps TRBD1 (5 bases). The germline V and J ends were trimmed by 2 bases and 3 bases, with 11 bases remaining between them. There are 14 residues in the CDR3. Looked up from germline, CDR1 is MNHEY and CDR2 is SMNVEV (reference sequence). The CDR3 coding sequence is TGTGCCAGCAGTTTAGGGGCCGGGCGCTACGAGCAGTACTTC. Amino acids: CASSLGAGRYEQYF.

The J gene is TRBJ1-4, the V gene TRBV11-2, with a possible D match to TRBD1 (5 bases). The CDR3 covers 13 residues. V was clipped by 1 base and J by 6 bases, with 6 bases between them. Germline V gene lookup returns CDR1 SGHAT and CDR2 FQNNGV. The CDR3 nucleotides are TGTGCCAGCAGCTTAGGGACATATGAAAAACTGTTTTTT. It specifies CASSLGTYEKLFF.

The chain links TRBV5-1 to TRBJ1-1, with D possibly matching TRBD1 (6 bases). This CDR3 has 15 residues. Looked up from germline, CDR1 is SGHRS and CDR2 is YFSETQ. With 3 bases removed from V and 1 base from J, the gap between germline ends came to 13 bases. The CDR3: CASSSGGQRNTEAFF. The CDR3 nucleotides read TGCGCCAGCAGCTCGGGTGGACAGAGGAACACTGAAGCTTTCTTT.

The genes are TRBV19 and TRBJ2-7, with a weak D call TRBD2 (6 bases). V lost 3 bases, J lost 3 bases, and 15 bases lay in between. CDR1 LNHDA and CDR2 SQIVND come from the germline V gene (reference sequence). This CDR3 is built from 15 residues. The DNA for the CDR3 is TGTGCCAGTAGTATCAGGTGGGAGGCTTACTACGAGCAGTACTTC. It encodes CASSIRWEAYYEQYF.

As regards this clone: At one of its ends the junction is not consistent with the germline gene, which may arise from a read error. The chain is built from TRBV2 and TRBJ2-1; 10 nucleotides match TRBD2. The CDR3 contains 15 residues. The V gene's germline CDR1 is SNHLY and CDR2 FYNNEI. This chain's CDR3 is CASSKAGGRYNEQFF. CDR3 bases: TGTGCCAGCAGTAAAGCGGGGGGGCGTTACAATGAGCAGTTCTTC.

The genes are TRBV30 and TRBJ1-1, with 7 nucleotides matching TRBD1. Germline values: CDR1 GTSNPN, CDR2 SVGIG (reference sequence). The CDR3 totals 12 residues. The chain's CDR3 is CAVNRGRTEAFF. The CDR3 DNA reads as TGTGCTGTCAACAGGGGCCGGACTGAAGCTTTCTTT.

The rearrangement links TRBV5-1 to TRBJ2-3, with 12 bases aligning to TRBD2. Germline-derived CDR1 and CDR2 are SGHRS and YFSETQ. This CDR3 has 15 residues. V dropped 0 bases and J dropped 5; count of bases not matched to a gene: 1. CDR3 DNA: TGCGCCAGCAGCTTGGGGACTAGCGGGGAAGATACGCAGTATTTT. It yields the protein CASSLGTSGEDTQYF.

V usage is TRBV9 and J usage is TRBJ2-3; no reliable D call. Trimming took off 1 base at V and 5 bases at J, with 14 bases between the two ends. In germline, CDR1 is SGDLS, CDR2 YYNGEE. The CDR3 runs to 15 residues. CDR3 DNA: TGTGCCAGCAGCGTACTCTTAGGAGAAGGAGATACGCAGTATTTT. Amino acid sequence: CASSVLLGEGDTQYF.

This chain connects TRBV7-3 to TRBJ2-1; 11 bases are shared with TRBD2. V was clipped by 5 bases and J by 4 bases; unmatched bases: 16. There are 19 residues in the CDR3. Germline values: CDR1 SGHTA, CDR2 FQGTGA. Written as DNA, the CDR3 is TGTGCCAGCAGCCCGCTCCCACTAGCGGGAGAAGAGAAGTACAATGAGCAGTTCTTC. Translating it yields CASSPLPLAGEEKYNEQFF.

V is TRBV28 and J is TRBJ2-7; TRBD2 matches at 10 bases. V shed 2 bases and J 3 bases; nucleotides not matched to a gene: 7. Germline-derived CDR1 and CDR2 are MDHEN and SYDVKM. The CDR3 runs to 16 residues. The CDR3, as DNA: TGTGCCAGCAGTTTACGGGTAGCGGGGGGTTACTACGAGCAGTACTTC. Its protein is CASSLRVAGGYYEQYF.

J is TRBJ2-1 and V is TRBV30, with 10 nucleotides matching TRBD2. The germline CDR1 and CDR2 sequences are GTSNPN and SVGIG (reference sequence). CDR3 length: 14 amino acids. Trimming cost V 0 bases and J 7 bases; bases outside gene matches: 3. CDR3 sequence reads: CAWSVPSGGNEQFF. DNA of the CDR3: TGTGCCTGGAGTGTCCCTAGCGGGGGAAATGAGCAGTTCTTC.

This chain links TRBV4-1 with TRBJ1-3; no clear D. V was trimmed by 1 base and J by 1 base, leaving 14 bases between them. Per the germline V gene, CDR1 is MGHRA and CDR2 is YSYEKL. The CDR3 is 17 amino acids. The CDR3 DNA sequence: TGCGCCAGCAGCCAAGCGTTGTATAGGGAGTCTGGAAACACCATATATTTT. This translates into CASSQALYRESGNTIYF.

The table lists this clone with a few counts. The DNA for the CDR3 is TGTGCCAGCAAGCCGGGACAGGCCCATCAGCCCCAGCATTTT. Residues: CASKPGQAHQPQHF. This chain links TRBV27 with TRBJ1-5; TRBD1 aligns across 8 bases. CDR1 is MNHEY, CDR2 SMNVEV, per germline (reference sequence). The CDR3 contains 14 residues. With 7 bases clipped from V and 5 bases from J, the junction kept 7 bases outside the gene matches.

The rearrangement joins TRBV6-5 to TRBJ2-7; TRBD1 matches at 8 bases. J gave up 0 bases and V 6 bases, and 7 bases lay outside the gene matches. The CDR3 runs 15 residues. Germline-derived CDR1 and CDR2 are MNHEY and SVGAGI. The CDR3, as DNA: TGTGCCAGCAGCCCCCGACAGGGGAGCTCCTACGAGCAGTACTTC. Residues: CASSPRQGSSYEQYF.